The 19 T cell receptor beta chains presented below share a single source sample, sequenced in a study of blood T cell repertoires in COVID-19. TCRdb's table, derived via immunoSEQ multiplex PCR, lists solely in-frame clones and lacks some. Counted here are a few hundred thousand clones, around 87% occurring once; the ten biggest clones make up under 3%. The sample was PBMCs or T cells enriched from blood (not recorded which). These receptors were collected from a woman younger than 35 who had recovered from COVID-19.

V and J are TRBV6-5 and TRBJ1-1; D is undetermined. The CDR3 is 13 residues long. Trimming stripped 3 bases from V and 0 bases from J, with 5 bases between. Germline V gene data show CDR1 as MNHEY and CDR2 as SVGAGI. The CDR3 protein is CASSYSVNTEAFF. DNA for the CDR3: TGTGCCAGCAGTTATTCGGTGAACACTGAAGCTTTCTTT.

This clone was observed once. This rearrangement joins TRBV28 to TRBJ1-6; 9 bases line up with TRBD1. Germline V gives CDR1 MDHEN, CDR2 SYDVKM. There are 13 residues in the CDR3. The J segment lost 12 bases and the V segment lost 6 bases, leaving 6 bases of the junction unmatched. The CDR3 here is CASRTGQGGPLHF. The CDR3, as DNA: TGTGCCAGCAGGACGGGACAGGGCGGACCCCTCCACTTT.

The CDR3 is CASSEDRVTYGYTF. Written as DNA, the CDR3 is TGCGCCAGCAGTGAGGACAGGGTAACCTATGGCTACACCTTC. The V and J genes are TRBV10-2 and TRBJ1-2, with 7 bases identical to TRBD1. Trimming cost V 2 bases and J 4 bases; bases outside gene matches: 4. The length of the CDR3 is 14 residues. Germline V gives CDR1 WSHSY, CDR2 SAAADI.

The chain carries TRBV28 and TRBJ1-5, with D unresolved. The V and J ends lost 2 bases and 4 bases respectively, with 15 bases between them. This CDR3 is 16 amino acids long. Germline-derived CDR1 and CDR2 are MDHEN and SYDVKM. In DNA, the CDR3 is TGTGCCAGCAGTTTACCCGCGGTAAAGTTGAATCAGCCCCAGCATTTT. Encoded protein: CASSLPAVKLNQPQHF.

J is TRBJ1-5 and V is TRBV16, with a weak D call TRBD1 (5 bases). V lost 3 bases to trimming and J lost 0 bases, with 9 bases between them. The CDR3 is 15 residues long. Germline values: CDR1 KGHSY, CDR2 FQNENV. The CDR3 reads CASSHQGYSNQPQHF. The CDR3 bases are TGTGCCAGCAGCCATCAGGGTTATAGCAATCAGCCCCAGCATTTT.

V and J are TRBV5-1 and TRBJ2-7; 9 bases agree with TRBD2. V shed 4 bases, J shed 5 bases, and the junction held 13 bases outside the gene matches. The germline V gene has CDR1 SGHRS and CDR2 YFSETQ. The CDR3 spans 16 residues. The CDR3 DNA sequence: TGCGCCAGCAGCCCTGAATTGGCGGGGGGGCGCGACGAGCAGTACTTC. As protein: CASSPELAGGRDEQYF.

V is TRBV12-2 and J is TRBJ1-2; the table's D call TRBD1 went unverified against the DNA. TRBV12-2 is classified as a pseudogene. This CDR3 has 12 amino acids. Here the CDR3 reads CASRSGCYGYTF. The CDR3 nucleotides read TGTGCAAGTCGCTCAGGGTGCTATGGCTACACCTTC.

This clone was found once. The chain links TRBV4-1 to TRBJ2-3, with D perhaps matching TRBD1 (6 bases). Per germline, CDR1 MGHRA and CDR2 YSYEKL. The CDR3 totals 16 residues. The V end lost 5 bases, the J end lost 0 bases, and 15 bases lay between the germline ends. CDR3 loop: CASSNLGTLSTDTQYF. DNA of the CDR3: TGCGCCAGCAGCAATTTGGGGACACTGAGCACAGATACGCAGTATTTT.

The CDR3 bases are TGTGCCAGCAGTCAAACAGGGGGCGTGACCCAGTACTTC. It specifies CASSQTGGVTQYF. The chain uses TRBV28 and TRBJ2-5; 9 bases are shared with TRBD1. The V and J ends lost 5 bases and 7 bases, in that order; junction bases with no gene match: 5. The CDR3 sequence is 13 residues long. Germline V CDR1 and CDR2: MDHEN, SYDVKM.

The chain combines TRBV4-1 with TRBJ2-7; TRBD2 agrees at 13 bases. CDR1 is MGHRA, CDR2 YSYEKL, per germline. The CDR3 extends over 17 amino acids. V shed 2 bases, J shed 4 bases, and the junction held 8 bases outside the gene matches. The CDR3 region is CASSQLDTSGGAYEQYF. The CDR3 DNA sequence: TGCGCCAGCAGCCAACTAGACACTAGCGGGGGGGCATACGAGCAGTACTTC.

This chain joins TRBV6-5 and TRBJ1-4, with D possibly being TRBD1 (5 bases). Germline CDR1 reads MNHEY; CDR2 reads SVGAGI. Deletions cut 7 bases from V and 8 bases from J, with 17 bases between. The CDR3 is 14 amino acids. CDR3 sequence (DNA): TGTGCCAGCACCGCGGGGGGGAGGTTGGAAAAACTGTTTTTT. Encoded protein: CASTAGGRLEKLFF.

This sequence joins TRBV19 and TRBJ1-5; 7 bases are a match to TRBD1. The CDR3 sequence is 15 residues long. Germline CDR1 and CDR2: LNHDA and SQIVND (reference sequence). The V gene end was trimmed by 1 base and the J gene end by 4 bases; junction bases not matched to a gene: 4. Written as DNA, the CDR3 is TGTGCCAGTAGTATAGGCAGGGGGACTAATCAGCCCCAGCATTTT. Protein product: CASSIGRGTNQPQHF.

The rearrangement links TRBV3-1 (or the pseudogene TRBV3-2) to TRBJ2-2; the match to TRBD2 covers 7 bases. J lost 4 bases, V lost 0 bases, and 5 bases had no gene match. Germline assignment: CDR1 LGHDT and CDR2 YNNKEL (reference sequence). The CDR3 sequence is 16 residues long. CDR3 nucleotides: TGTGCCAGCAGCCAAGATGGCGGGGGACCCACCGGGGAGCTGTTTTTT. It specifies CASSQDGGGPTGELFF.

The J gene is TRBJ1-6, the V gene TRBV28; D unclear. CDR3 size: 15 residues. V was trimmed by 5 bases and J by 0 bases, leaving 8 bases between them. Looked up from germline, CDR1 is MDHEN and CDR2 is SYDVKM. In DNA, the CDR3 is TGTGCCAGCAGTCCCAGGTACTCCTATAATTCACCCCTCCACTTT. Its translation is CASSPRYSYNSPLHF.

The genes are TRBV4-1 and TRBJ2-1; D perhaps matches TRBD2 (6 bases). Germline-derived CDR1 and CDR2 are MGHRA and YSYEKL. This CDR3 has 17 residues. The V end lost 4 bases, the J end lost 0 bases, and 16 bases lay between the germline ends. The CDR3 sequence: CASSLMGTSSSYNEQFF. CDR3 nucleotides: TGCGCCAGCAGCCTCATGGGGACTTCGAGCTCCTACAATGAGCAGTTCTTC.

The chain has TRBV2 and TRBJ1-4, with D possibly matching TRBD1 (5 bases). CDR3 length equals 13 residues. The V gene lost 5 bases and the J gene lost 8 bases, with 12 bases spanning the gap. Per germline, CDR1 SNHLY and CDR2 FYNNEI. CDR3 amino acids: CASSNQGGEKLFF. For the CDR3, the DNA is TGTGCCAGCAGTAATCAGGGCGGCGAAAAACTGTTTTTT.

The CDR3 region is CASSPIRNPYTGELFF. The CDR3 DNA reads as TGTGCCAGCAGCCCAATCAGGAACCCGTACACCGGGGAGCTGTTTTTT. The chain carries TRBV7-4 and TRBJ2-2; no definite D call. Trimming removed 5 bases at V and 3 bases at J, with 16 bases between. The CDR3 contains 16 residues. Germline V gene lookup returns CDR1 SGHVT and CDR2 SQSDAQ.

The chain carries TRBV5-4 and TRBJ1-4; D gene uncertain. Germline assignment: CDR1 SGHNT and CDR2 YYREEE (reference sequence). V lost 1 base to trimming and J lost 4 bases, with 11 bases between them. There are 15 residues in the CDR3. The CDR3 nucleotides are TGTGCCAGCAGCTTGAATGCGGGGTATAATGAAAAACTGTTTTTT. Translation gives CASSLNAGYNEKLFF.

This rearrangement joins TRBV7-8 to TRBJ2-3; 7 bases map to TRBD2. CDR1 is SGHVS, CDR2 FQNEAQ, per germline. The CDR3 is made up of 16 amino acids. The V segment lost 4 bases and the J segment 0 bases; nucleotides outside the gene matches: 7. The CDR3 region is CASSSRGGTSTDTQYF. CDR3 sequence (DNA): TGTGCCAGCAGCTCGCGCGGGGGAACTAGCACAGATACGCAGTATTTT.